Listed below are T cell receptor beta chains from one sample, sequenced in a study of radiation and T cells in renal cell carcinoma. Assay used: immunoSEQ multiplex PCR; TCRdb lists only in-frame clones, some missing. The sample includes 19,000 or so clones, roughly three fifths of them seen just once. Sequencing used tumor tissue, obtained from a patient whose treatment was nephrectomy without radiotherapy. The receptors shown here come from a man aged 50 to 59 with renal cell carcinoma. Each CDR3 is given with its conserved first and last residue. The order of the fields is clone size, V gene, J gene, D gene, CDR3 protein, CDR3 DNA. A D gene is named only where the DNA matches it firmly. Clone size, where shown, is once, few, many, or a class for clones that have expanded.

size: few
V: TRBV18
J: TRBJ1-1
D: NA
CDR3: CASSQDSSGTPVSANTEAFF
DNA: TGTGCCAGCTCACAGGATTCCTCCGGGACGCCAGTCTCTGCGAACACTGAAGCTTTCTTT

size: NA
V: TRBV5-5
J: TRBJ2-1
D: NA
CDR3: CASSIDNEQFF
DNA: TGTGCCAGCAGCATAGACAATGAGCAGTTCTTC

size: NA
V: TRBV2
J: TRBJ2-4
D: NA
CDR3: CASRLTYLAKNIQYF
DNA: TGTGCCAGCAGGCTAACCTATCTAGCCAAAAACATTCAGTACTTC

size: NA
V: TRBV30
J: TRBJ1-1
D: NA
CDR3: CAWRALGRPNTEAFF
DNA: TGTGCCTGGAGAGCGCTGGGCAGGCCGAACACTGAAGCTTTCTTT

size: once
V: TRBV13
J: TRBJ1-3
D: TRBD1
CDR3: CASSSQGGGNTIYF
DNA: TGTGCCAGCAGCTCACAGGGGGGTGGAAACACCATATATTTT

size: NA
V: TRBV5-1
J: TRBJ1-1
D: TRBD1
CDR3: CASSLVLTGGTEAFF
DNA: TGCGCCAGCAGCTTGGTTCTAACAGGGGGCACTGAAGCTTTCTTT

size: NA
V: TRBV9
J: TRBJ2-2
D: NA
CDR3: CASSVEGFTGELFF
DNA: TGTGCCAGCAGCGTAGAGGGGTTCACCGGGGAGCTGTTTTTT

size: NA
V: TRBV29-1
J: TRBJ2-3
D: NA
CDR3: CSVDLGGDTQYF
DNA: TGCAGCGTTGATTTAGGTGGAGATACGCAGTATTTT

size: NA
V: TRBV7-8
J: TRBJ2-3
D: NA
CDR3: CASSFFRASTDTQYF
DNA: TGTGCCAGCAGCTTCTTCAGAGCTAGCACAGATACGCAGTATTTT

size: NA
V: TRBV6-1
J: TRBJ2-7
D: TRBD2
CDR3: CASSTGTSGSYEQYF
DNA: TGTGCCAGCAGCACCGGGACTAGCGGATCCTACGAGCAGTACTTC

size: few
V: TRBV5-5
J: TRBJ1-1
D: NA
CDR3: CASSPRGDTVNTEAFF
DNA: TGTGCCAGCAGCCCTCGAGGAGACACAGTGAACACTGAAGCTTTCTTT

size: NA
V: TRBV7-8
J: TRBJ2-1
D: NA
CDR3: CASRTTLRGVHEQFF
DNA: TGTGCCAGCAGGACTACCCTTCGGGGTGTCCATGAGCAGTTCTTC

size: NA
V: TRBV10-2
J: TRBJ2-3
D: TRBD2
CDR3: CASSRTSGPTDTQYF
DNA: TGCGCCAGCAGTAGGACTAGCGGACCCACAGATACGCAGTATTTT

size: NA
V: TRBV19
J: TRBJ1-5
D: NA
CDR3: CASSIEAAHSNQPQHF
DNA: TGTGCCAGTAGTATTGAGGCTGCCCATAGCAATCAGCCCCAGCATTTT

size: few
V: TRBV7-7
J: TRBJ2-5
D: NA
CDR3: CASSFGQGETQYF
DNA: TGTGCCAGCAGCTTCGGCCAAGGGGAGACCCAGTACTTC

size: NA
V: TRBV7-8
J: TRBJ1-5
D: NA
CDR3: CASSYLGRPQHF
DNA: TGTGCCAGCAGCTACTTGGGGCGGCCCCAGCATTTT

size: NA
V: TRBV28
J: TRBJ2-7
D: TRBD2
CDR3: CASSPSPASGRAYEQYF
DNA: TGTGCCAGCAGTCCCTCTCCTGCTAGCGGGAGGGCCTACGAGCAGTACTTC

size: NA
V: TRBV6-6
J: TRBJ1-5
D: NA
CDR3: CASTSDSNQPQHF
DNA: TGTGCCAGCACCTCAGATAGCAATCAGCCCCAGCATTTT